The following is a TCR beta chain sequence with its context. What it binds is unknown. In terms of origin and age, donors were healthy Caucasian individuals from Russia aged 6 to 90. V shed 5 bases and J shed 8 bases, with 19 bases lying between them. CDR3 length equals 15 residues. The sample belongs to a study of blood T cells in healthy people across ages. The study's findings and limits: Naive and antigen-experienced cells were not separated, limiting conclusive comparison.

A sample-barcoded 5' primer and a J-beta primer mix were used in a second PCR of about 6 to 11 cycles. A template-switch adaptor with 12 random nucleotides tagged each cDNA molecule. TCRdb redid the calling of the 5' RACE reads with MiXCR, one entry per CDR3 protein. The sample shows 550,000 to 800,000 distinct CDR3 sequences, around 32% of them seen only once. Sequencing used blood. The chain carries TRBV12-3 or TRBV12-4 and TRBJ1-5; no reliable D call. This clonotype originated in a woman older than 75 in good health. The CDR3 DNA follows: TGTGCCAGCAGTCCCTCGCGGGGAAGGAATAAGCCCCAGCATTTT. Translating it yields CASSPSRGRNKPQHF.